The clone carrying this TCR beta chain was seen more than once but under ten times. Antigen specificity is unknown. The data are from a study of beta chain features in type 1 diabetes. Study-wide points: VDJ junctions from type 1 diabetes patients carried fewer insertions and larger deletions. When Type 1 diabetes patients were examined, their TCRB CDR3s proved moderately but significantly shorter in all four CD4+ subsets.

Per donor, one heparinised blood draw averaged roughly 120 mL. The entirety of the isolated RNA underwent reverse transcription, so expressed TCRB transcripts were sequenced. The repertoire was sequenced with immunoSEQ multiplex PCR; TCRdb's copy has only in-frame clones and lacks some. The sample contains 220,000 or so clones, approximately 70% of which appear only once. This receptor was taken from a young man in good health. Sequences were obtained from naive CD4+ T cells from blood.

CDR3 sequence reads: CAWSLSGVGTDTQYF. The CDR3 bases are TGTGCCTGGAGTCTGAGCGGAGTAGGCACAGATACGCAGTATTTT. This chain joins TRBV30 and TRBJ2-3; TRBD2 is a possible D gene (5 bases). The CDR3 totals 15 residues. Looked up from germline, CDR1 is GTSNPN and CDR2 is SVGIG (reference sequence). Trimming took off 2 bases at V and 1 base at J, with 13 bases between the two ends.